Each of the 26 T cell receptor beta chains below was sequenced from the same sample in a study of sequential checkpoint blockade in melanoma (dated by TCRdb to between 2018 and 2020). Interpreted using the paper, the treatment or condition label stands for: randomized to nivolumab then ipilimumab (arm A) or the reverse (arm B). The method was the immunoSEQ multiplex PCR assay. TCRdb's version of the immuneACCESS table is confined to in-frame rearrangements and falls short of the full clone set. An unresolved V gene accounts for under half of the shortfall where checked; the remainder is of unknown origin. Here the sample has roughly 17,000 clones; 65% to 80% occur a single time. The ten largest clonotypes hold about a fifth of the sample. This specimen was CD8+ T cells sorted from blood (inferred from file names), taken from a patient given nivolumab and ipilimumab in sequence. These receptors were obtained from a human donor with melanoma.

This chain links TRBV15 with TRBJ1-5, with D perhaps TRBD1 (5 bases). The CDR3 has 13 residues. V lost 3 bases and J lost 6, with 9 bases in between. CDR1 is LNHNV and CDR2 is YYDKDF in the germline V gene (reference sequence). The CDR3 region has the DNA TGTGCCACCAGCAGCCCAGGGCCTCAGCCCCAGCATTTT. Translated, it gives CATSSPGPQPQHF.

The rearrangement uses TRBV4-1 and TRBJ1-5, with TRBD1 as a possible D gene (5 bases). The CDR3 sequence is 16 residues long. From germline, CDR1 is MGHRA and CDR2 YSYEKL. Deletions cut 0 bases from V and 6 bases from J, with 15 bases between. As DNA, the CDR3 is TGCGCCAGCAGCCAAGATGGGCAGGGATTAGGTCAGCCCCAGCATTTT. This encodes CASSQDGQGLGQPQHF.

The rearrangement joins TRBV18 to TRBJ1-1, with D maybe TRBD1 (5 bases). Germline CDR1 KGHSH, CDR2 LQKENI. The V end lost 3 bases, the J end lost 0 bases, and 8 bases lay between the germline ends. This CDR3 contains 14 residues. The CDR3 loop is CASSPEGMNTEAFF. In nucleotides, the CDR3 is TGTGCCAGCTCACCGGAGGGGATGAACACTGAAGCTTTCTTT.

This chain connects TRBV4-2 to TRBJ1-4; TRBD1 might be the D (6 bases). Germline-derived CDR1 and CDR2 are LGHNA and YNFKEQ. Trimming took 0 bases from V and 8 from J, leaving 13 bases between them. The CDR3 has 15 amino acids. The CDR3 region has the DNA TGTGCCAGCAGCCAAGATGAGACAGGCGGGGAAAAACTGTTTTTT. Its protein is CASSQDETGGEKLFF.

This clone came up a few times. The chain joins TRBV5-1 to TRBJ2-1; TRBD2 agrees at 11 bases. In germline, CDR1 is SGHRS, CDR2 YFSETQ. J was trimmed by 0 bases and V by 5 bases; bases with no gene match: 7. The CDR3 loop spans 17 amino acids. CDR3 DNA: TGCGCCAGCAGACAGAATAGCGGGGGGGCCTCCTACAATGAGCAGTTCTTC. Its translation: CASRQNSGGASYNEQFF.

The chain uses TRBV27 and TRBJ1-2, with TRBD1 as a possible D gene (6 bases). V was trimmed by 4 bases and J by 0 bases, leaving 9 bases between them. The CDR3 covers 14 residues. Germline V gene sequence: CDR1 MNHEY, CDR2 SMNVEV (reference sequence). The CDR3 DNA is TGTGCCAGCAGTTCCTGGACAGCTAACTATGGCTACACCTTC. Translated, it gives CASSSWTANYGYTF.

In this sample, this clone is medium-sized (0.01 to 0.1%). This sequence joins TRBV7-9 and TRBJ2-5, with unresolved D. The CDR3 extends over 11 amino acids. Trimming shortened V by 5 bases and J by 5 bases, and 6 bases separated the two germline ends. Germline lookup yields CDR1 SEHNR and CDR2 FQNEAQ (reference sequence). In DNA, the CDR3 is TGTGCCAGCAGCCCCGGGGAGACCCAGTACTTC. Amino acids: CASSPGETQYF.

The rearrangement links TRBV29-1 to TRBJ2-1, with a possible D match to TRBD2 (6 bases). From germline, CDR1 is SQVTM and CDR2 ANQGSEA. CDR3 length equals 12 residues. V gave up 7 bases and J gave up 4 bases, with 11 bases separating them. CDR3 DNA sequence: TGCAGCGCCGGGACTGATTACAATGAGCAGTTCTTC. Its protein is CSAGTDYNEQFF.

The chain combines TRBV2 with TRBJ1-1, with D hard to call. The V and J ends lost 10 bases and 0 bases respectively, with 12 bases between them. This CDR3 region has 13 residues. Germline values: CDR1 SNHLY, CDR2 FYNNEI. This CDR3 reads CATGAGLNTEAFF. CDR3 DNA sequence: TGTGCCACCGGTGCGGGGTTGAACACTGAAGCTTTCTTT.

The rearrangement uses TRBV2 and TRBJ2-7, with 9 bases that match TRBD2. With 8 bases clipped from V and 6 bases from J, the junction kept 20 bases outside the gene matches. CDR3 length: 17 residues. Germline-derived CDR1 and CDR2 are SNHLY and FYNNEI. The CDR3 region has the DNA TGTGCCAGCCTTTGGCGGGGGGGCAACAACCCACTCTCCGAGCAGTACTTC. It codes for CASLWRGGNNPLSEQYF.

In its sample, this clone is medium-sized. This sequence joins TRBV10-3 and TRBJ1-2, with 7 bases identical to TRBD1. The ends lost 7 bases at V and 6 bases at J; junction bases unmatched: 2. The germline gives CDR1 ENHRY, CDR2 SYGVKD. The CDR3 has 11 residues. CDR3 coding DNA: TGTGCCATCAAGGGGGCCAATGGCTACACCTTC. This encodes CAIKGANGYTF.

The rearrangement links TRBV29-1 to TRBJ2-3; D gene uncertain. Trimming stripped 2 bases from V and 0 bases from J, with 15 bases between. Germline assignment: CDR1 SQVTM and CDR2 ANQGSEA. The CDR3 totals 16 residues. The CDR3 region is CSVERRLMRSTDTQYF. DNA for the CDR3: TGCAGCGTTGAAAGACGGTTGATGCGGAGCACAGATACGCAGTATTTT.

The chain couples TRBV7-8 to TRBJ2-1; 7 bases align to TRBD2. V was clipped by 5 bases and J by 0 bases; unmatched bases: 7. The CDR3 has 16 amino acids. Germline loops: CDR1 SGHVS, CDR2 FQNEAQ. The CDR3 DNA is TGTGCCAGCAGCGCTCGACTAGCCATCTCCTACAATGAGCAGTTCTTC. Translating it yields CASSARLAISYNEQFF.

The rearrangement joins TRBV27 to TRBJ1-5; TRBD1 agrees at 7 bases. The germline V gene has CDR1 MNHEY and CDR2 SMNVEV (reference sequence). The CDR3 spans 14 residues. Trimming took 4 bases from V and 4 from J; bases not matched to a gene: 4. CDR3 coding DNA: TGTGCCAGCAGTTCCGGACAGGCAAATCAGCCCCAGCATTTT. Translation gives CASSSGQANQPQHF.

The chain joins TRBV11-2 to TRBJ2-7; 7 bases match TRBD1. Germline V gives CDR1 SGHAT, CDR2 FQNNGV. The CDR3 has 14 residues. After removal of 1 base from V and 3 bases from J, the junction contained 3 bases not matched to a gene. CDR3 coding DNA: TGTGCCAGCAGCTTAGGCAGGACAGGCTACGAGCAGTACTTC. This gives the protein CASSLGRTGYEQYF.

V usage is TRBV10-1 and J usage is TRBJ2-5, with D perhaps TRBD1 (5 bases). Germline lookup yields CDR1 WNHNN and CDR2 SYGVQD (reference sequence). V was clipped by 6 bases and J by 1 base, with 12 bases between them. The length of the CDR3 is 14 residues. The CDR3 reads CASSEGVRQETQYF. The CDR3 nucleotides read TGCGCCAGCAGCGAAGGGGTTCGCCAAGAGACCCAGTACTTC.

The rearrangement uses TRBV5-6 and TRBJ2-2; TRBD1 matches at 7 bases. With V trimmed by 4 bases and J by 6 bases, 18 bases remained unmatched. The CDR3 totals 18 residues. Per the germline V gene, CDR1 is SGHDT and CDR2 is YYEEEE. In DNA, the CDR3 is TGTGCCAGCAGCCCACTTGTCGAGACAGGGAAATCGGCCGGGGAGCTGTTTTTT. This encodes CASSPLVETGKSAGELFF.

V and J are TRBV28 and TRBJ2-7, with no clear D. Germline assignment: CDR1 MDHEN and CDR2 SYDVKM. The CDR3 is made up of 13 amino acids. Trimming pared 7 bases from V and 0 bases from J, leaving 10 bases between. This CDR3 reads CASNSRSSYEQYV. The CDR3 DNA follows: TGTGCCAGCAATTCCCGTAGCTCCTACGAGCAGTACGTC.

This clone has only a few counts. V is TRBV19 and J is TRBJ1-5; D is unclear. V dropped 7 bases and J dropped 3 bases, with 10 bases sitting between them. CDR3 length: 13 residues. Germline V gene data show CDR1 as LNHDA and CDR2 as SQIVND (reference sequence). The CDR3 nucleotides read TGTGCCAGTACCTTGGAGATCAATCAGCCCCAGCATTTT. Protein sequence: CASTLEINQPQHF. Using reference TRBV19 and TRBJ1-5 for the parts outside the CDR3, the full variable domain is DGGITQSPKYLFRKEGQNVTLSCEQNLNHDAMYWYRQDPGQGLRLIYYSQIVNDFQKGDIAEGYSVSREKKESFPLTVTSAQKNPTAFYLCASTLEINQPQHFGDGTRLSIL.

The J gene is TRBJ2-2, the V gene TRBV7-3; D possibly corresponds to TRBD1 (6 bases). Germline-derived CDR1 and CDR2 are SGHTA and FQGTGA. The germline V and J ends were trimmed by 9 bases and 8 bases, with 13 bases remaining between them. There are 12 residues in the CDR3. In DNA form, the CDR3 reads TGTGCCAGTCACAGGGTAGAGGGGGAGCTGTTTTTT. The encoded protein is CASHRVEGELFF.

This clone was counted between two and nine times. The gene calls are TRBV19 and TRBJ2-1; D is perhaps TRBD1 (6 bases). Trimming left V 2 bases short and J 4 bases short, with 15 bases between. The germline gives CDR1 LNHDA, CDR2 SQIVND (reference sequence). The CDR3 has 16 amino acids. This CDR3 is CASSIRGDKDYNEQFF. DNA of the CDR3: TGTGCCAGTAGTATAAGAGGGGACAAGGATTACAATGAGCAGTTCTTC.

The chain employs TRBV29-1 and TRBJ2-6, with 7 bases fitting TRBD1. Germline CDR1 and CDR2: SQVTM and ANQGSEA. Trimming removed 3 bases from V and 0 bases from J; junction bases left unmatched: 2. The CDR3 sequence is 15 residues long. CDR3 protein: CSVEGQTSGANVLTF. The DNA for the CDR3 is TGCAGCGTTGAGGGACAGACCTCTGGGGCCAACGTCCTGACTTTC. Combining the CDR3 with reference TRBV29-1 and TRBJ2-6 gives the whole variable domain SAVISQKPSRDICQRGTSLTIQCQVDSQVTMMFWYRQQPGQSLTLIATANQGSEATYESGFVIDKFPISRPNLTFSTLTVSNMSPEDSSIYLCSVEGQTSGANVLTFGAGSRLTVL.

This clone was detected only a few times. This chain joins TRBV12-5 and TRBJ2-7, with TRBD1 identical over 12 bases. V was pared by 6 bases and J by 1 base, with 4 bases of the junction left unmatched. CDR3 length equals 15 residues. Germline assignment: CDR1 LGHNT and CDR2 FRNRAP. The CDR3 DNA sequence: TGTGCTAGTGGGCTGGGACAGGGGGCGTCCTACGAGCAGTACTTC. This translates into CASGLGQGASYEQYF.

J is TRBJ2-5 and V is TRBV4-2; TRBD2 aligns across 13 bases. CDR1 LGHNA and CDR2 YNFKEQ come from the germline V gene. The CDR3 length is 14 residues. With V trimmed by 5 bases and J by 4 bases, 1 base remained unmatched. The CDR3 loop is CASSGLAGAETQYF. CDR3 DNA: TGTGCCAGCAGCGGACTAGCGGGGGCAGAGACCCAGTACTTC.

This chain joins TRBV4-1 and TRBJ1-5; 8 bases agree with TRBD1. The CDR3 is 14 amino acids. The trim removed 4 bases at V and 7 bases at J, leaving 6 bases unmatched. Germline values: CDR1 MGHRA, CDR2 YSYEKL. The CDR3 reads CASSLGTGEQPQHF. In nucleotides, the CDR3 is TGCGCCAGCAGCCTTGGGACAGGCGAACAGCCCCAGCATTTT.

This clone was found a few times. This chain uses TRBV21-1 with TRBJ1-5; the listed D gene, TRBD1, was not tested against the DNA. TRBV21-1 is a pseudogene locus. CDR3 size: 16 residues. CDR3 nucleotide sequence: TGTGCCAGCAGCGTTAGACAGGGGGCTCCCAGTCAGCCCCAGCATTTT. Translation gives CASSVRQGAPSQPQHF.